This T cell receptor (beta chain) was observed in a study of cytomegalovirus exposure and HLA in healthy donors (dated by TCRdb to about 2017). Regarding the complete study: An earlier analysis of 587 of the donors reported 250 to 350 Gb of sequence data and 95 million to 120 million unique TCR beta sequences obtained from about 179 million T cells. Because of strong linkage in the cohort, roughly five DR-DQ haplotypes were treated as single units for association and clustering. To predict cytomegalovirus infection status, the study brought together high-throughput TCR immunosequencing, statistical association of individual TCRs with disease status, and machine learning. In the later analysis, no new phenotypic data were used to find candidate immune exposures; instead, reliance was placed on TCR beta sequences and their occurrence across donors. Donor age, sex, ethnicity and CMV serostatus were compiled alongside the repertoire data. The number of donors typed differed by locus, with roughly 629-640 for A, B, C, DRB1 and DQB1, around 560 for DQA1, 606 for DPA1, and around 430 for DPB1. The genetic ancestry cluster associated with self-reported Caucasian donors included about 81% of the roughly 400 genotyped donors. A later genetic analysis used genome-wide SNP genotypes for about 60% of the 666 donors, treating that subset as a discovery cohort. Both class I and class II loci were covered by HLA typing, at four-digit resolution. The aim of the study was to test whether cataloging public T cell receptors could identify signatures of past pathogen exposure. A separate validation cohort of about 110 different subjects was used in addition to the roughly 720-subject first cohort. The study profiled the T cell repertoires of some 610 subjects by immunosequencing and related them to cytomegalovirus serostatus. A later analysis re-examined previously published TCR beta repertoires from around 670 donors and added high-resolution HLA genotyping to investigate patterns of TCR occurrence. Among 300 to 500 genotyped donors of the cohort, an average of approximately 240,000 unique TCR beta nucleotide sequences was sequenced per donor, of which 15% to 20% were non-productive. An earlier analysis of approximately 630 of the donors applied high-throughput TCR beta sequencing to assess whether each TCR beta V gene segment acted as functional or pseudogenic. All discovery cohort repertoires had been generated using a single sequencing platform. An early release that covered some 630 HLA-typed donors contained approximately 300 gigabases of sequencing data and roughly 84 million unique TCR sequences. The investigation overall reported the following: Sequencing depth was assumed to be roughly uniform across donors in the presence/absence analyses, though that assumption may not hold. The classifier was reported to diagnose cytomegalovirus status with high specificity and sensitivity in both the original and validation cohorts. A later analysis found that most CMV-associated TCR beta chains appeared HLA-restricted, with HLA associations seemingly driven largely by CMV exposure. Because counts were too low, about 18 rarely observed V segments, including chromosome 9 orphons, were excluded from the earlier analysis of 587 of the donors. A later genetic analysis reported fewer N-insertions in productive TCRs among donors in an Asian-associated ancestry cluster than the approximately 700-donor mean. Correlated functional status among segregating V segments might reflect linkage disequilibrium, but an unknown experimental factor could not be ruled out. Because the 87-base-pair reads could not distinguish some IMGT-functional V segments, including TRBV6-2 and TRBV6-3, those segments were excluded. This cohort had only TCR beta chains sequenced, and the lack of alpha or paired-chain data limited which features could be detected. A cluster of highly shared sequence variants was judged likely to represent a technical artifact of the sequencing pipeline. A further reported finding was that TCR beta sequences accurately predicted the HLA-A and HLA-B alleles for most subjects in the first cohort. An association between a missense DCLRE1C variant and V-gene and J-gene trimming of TCR beta chains was found in a later genetic analysis and replicated in an independent cohort. While some public TCRs were present in many individuals, most TCR sequences turned up only very rarely across donors. In vitro tests confirmed that three of the cytomegalovirus-associated TCR beta chains recognize cytomegalovirus antigens. According to the authors, the approach could potentially be generalized to other disease states and immunological phenotypes. A later analysis found that TCR association rates varied across HLA loci, with DRB1 alleles showing the most associated TCRs and HLA-C alleles the fewest. In an earlier analysis of about 550 of the donors, most TCR beta V segments were observed in productive rearrangements about 90% or about 30% of the time, broadly matching IMGT annotations. The study gave a list of 150 to 200 TCR beta chains associated with cytomegalovirus. Assigning TCR associations to individual alleles was difficult when HLA alleles, especially DR and DQ, strongly co-occurred. HLA typing was unavailable for some donors at each locus, so association tests used only the typed subset. In a later analysis, HLA-associated TCR beta chains showed more clonal expansion and lower generation probabilities than non-associated chains that were equally common. Immune exposure information for the cohort was limited to CMV serostatus. A later analysis associated about 17,000 TCR beta sequences with specific HLA alleles at a false discovery rate of 0.05. According to a later analysis, parvovirus B19, influenza, CMV and Epstein-Barr virus appeared linked to several top co-occurrence clusters.

The method behind the library was the immunoSEQ multiplex PCR assay. The multiplex PCR relied on a mix of 60 forward primers for TCR Vbeta segments and 13 reverse primers for TCR Jbeta segments. The CDR3 region of rearranged TCR beta genes was amplified from genomic DNA with a multiplex PCR assay. The Illumina HiSeq System was used to sequence the amplified TCR beta libraries as 87-base-pair reads. As for the authors' bioinformatics: Across the 700 or so repertoires, a later analysis counted some 80 million unique TCR beta chains, 9.5 million to 12 million of which were shared by at least two donors. Raw reads were error-corrected and collapsed into unique sequences with a nearest-neighbor algorithm that merged closely related sequences to remove PCR and sequencing errors. Alignment of CDR3 sequences to IMGT reference sequences was used to assign V, D and J gene segments. For a sequence to be retained, at least a six-nucleotide match to both a V gene segment and a J gene segment was required. A rearrangement counted as productive if the CDR3 had no stop codons and remained in frame with V and J, and every other rearrangement counted as non-productive. CDR3 was defined according to IMGT convention as the region running from the second conserved V-encoded cysteine to the conserved J-encoded phenylalanine. The earlier analysis of about 640 of the donors excluded any sequence lacking an unambiguous match to a single V gene segment. In an earlier analysis of 450 to 700 of the donors, V segments were called functional above 56.7% productive rearrangements and were called segregating when the between-donor standard deviation exceeded 5%. To diagnose cytomegalovirus status from the catalog of TCR beta chain sequences, a statistical classification framework was built. In a later analysis, TCR nucleotide sequences were compared against IMGT/GENE-DB human TR gene sequences so that V and J genes could be assigned. In a later analysis, CDR3 sequences and most-parsimonious VDJ recombination scenarios were assigned using the TCRdist pipeline. In a later analysis, each TCR beta chain was defined by its CDR3 amino acid sequence together with its V-gene family, and reads lacking a unique V-gene family were excluded. As a way to deal with suspected cross-contamination and a sequencing artifact, a later analysis dropped 640 or so nucleotide sequences that were highly shared and had low generation probability. For each public chain, a later analysis derived a clonal expansion index from normalized ranks of inferred template counts within each repertoire. In a later analysis, generation probabilities were computed with a VDJ recombination model fitted to out-of-frame rearrangements, and the resulting probabilities were checked against IGoR. In a later analysis, hypergeometric tests were used to score TCR-TCR, TCR-HLA and TCR-CMV co-occurrence, with a repertoire-size bias correction applied to TCR pairs. A later analysis estimated false discovery rates by permuting HLA or CMV assignments 20 times. A later analysis grouped co-occurring TCRs with DBSCAN, adding TCRdist sequence similarity when clustering within HLA-allele-positive subsets. Co-occurrence clustering excluded repertoires with fewer than 30,000 or more than 120,000 public chains, plus five with anomalous nucleotide sharing. TCRdb retrieved this table from immuneACCESS and kept in-frame rearrangements only. Not all clones are present; in checked studies, unresolved V genes account for under half, and no reason is known for the remainder. V, J and clone size were drawn from that table, and D and trimming were deduced from the DNA. Within this sample are 180,000 or so clones, with 82% of them counted one time only. Clones ranked in the top ten supply approximately 0.098% of the sample.

In total, approximately 610 healthy bone marrow donors made up the cohort. At the time of sampling, all cohort members were nominally healthy, though unrecorded immune exposures were likely present. The donor was CMV seronegative and was included in the group of a few hundred seronegative cohort members. Each donor provided a peripheral blood sample, and peripheral blood mononuclear cells were used for TCR beta sequencing. Genomic DNA extraction from the blood cell samples was performed with the Qiagen DNeasy Blood Extraction Kit. Details on this clone: The antigen it binds to is not known. Base quality data are lacking; no much larger clone is found one base away.

Trimming accounts for 3 bases at V and 4 bases at J, while the number of junction bases matched to no gene is 4. The CDR3, cysteine through phenylalanine, is 14 amino acids long. The read is trimmed to its CDR3 DNA, 42 bases read in frame from base 1. The germline V gene sets CDR1 to SGHRS and CDR2 to YFSETQ. The clonotype comes from a boy aged 2-9 years in good health and CMV-seronegative. The chain is assembled from TRBV5-1 and TRBJ2-1; TRBD1 matches 7 bases in the middle. Material for sequencing was PBMCs. Here is the DNA: TGCGCCAGCAGCTCCGGGACAGAATACAATGAGCAGTTCTTC. It translates as CASSSGTEYNEQFF.